Described below is a single T cell receptor (beta chain) sequence and its context. The sample comes from a study of blood T cell repertoires in COVID-19. Study-wide context: COVID-19 samples collected from the United States, Italy and Spain covered acute and convalescent phases. PBMCs, B-cell-depleted T cells, or T cells were the source of the cDNA or gDNA that made up the material.

The CDR3 covers 15 residues. The germline V gene encodes CDR1 SGHRS and CDR2 YFSETQ. Trimming cost V 0 bases and J 5 bases; bases outside gene matches: 8. As originally analysed: Using reference gene primer amplification, nucleated cell counts were estimated. The assay was immunoSEQ multiplex PCR, and TCRdb's table has in-frame clones only and misses some. V and J calls and clone size are copied from that table; D and trimming were computed from the DNA. The sample comprises roughly 180,000 clones, 85% to 90% of which are singletons, and roughly 0.99% rests with the top ten. Sequencing input: peripheral blood. V gene TRBV5-1 combines with J gene TRBJ2-7; 7 positions agree with TRBD1. The sequence derives from a man aged 18 to 29 with acute or convalescent COVID-19. The CDR3 here is CASSLVPAGGHEQYF. DNA for the CDR3: TGCGCCAGCAGCTTGGTCCCTGCAGGGGGACACGAGCAGTACTTC. Full variable domain (rest looked up from reference TRBV5-1 and TRBJ2-7): KAGVTQTPRYLIKTRGQQVTLSCSPISGHRSVSWYQQTPGQGLQFLFEYFSETQRNKGNFPGRFSGRQFSNSRSEMNVSTLELGDSALYLCASSLVPAGGHEQYFGPGTRLTVT.